The source of this T cell receptor (beta chain) is a study of early T cells in non-severe SARS-CoV-2 infection (dated by TCRdb to about 2021). About the investigation overall: Bulk RNA from unsorted whole blood was used for TCR sequencing, so alpha and beta chains could not be paired.

A case-control design nested within a healthcare worker cohort in London, UK, was used, with weekly nasopharyngeal swab PCR tests and blood sampling performed. Healthcare workers were recruited between 23 and 31 March 2020, during the week of the UK lockdown, and were followed weekly for up to about 16 weeks. Beyond this particular receptor, the publication reports: VDJdb matching was skewed toward anti-spike CD8 responses and likely underestimated virus-specific expansions by missing private and CD4 specificities.

The trim is 3 bases for V and 3 bases for J, with a gap of 9 bases between the germline ends. From the cysteine through the phenylalanine, the CDR3 covers 14 amino acids. Only CDR3 DNA is held: 42 bases, read in frame from base 1. CDR1 and CDR2, looked up from the germline V gene, are MNHEY and SVGEGT. This clonotype was seen a few times. Its binding antigen is unknown. No much larger clonotype is one base removed from it; base qualities were not supplied. Libraries came from 5' RACE. The sequencing machine was a NextSeq 500. To correct for sequencing error and PCR bias, the TCR library protocol tagged individual cDNA molecules with unique molecular identifiers. Both TCR alpha and beta chains were sequenced, and tight co-correlation was observed between alpha and beta sequence abundances in each sample. Per the authors' processing: Decombinator V4 was used to perform V gene, J gene and CDR3 annotation of TCR sequences. TCRs were defined as expanded if a significant change between any two time points was detected under a Poisson model with p below 0.0001. TCR abundances were normalised to the total number of TCRs sequenced in each sample and reported as counts per million. MAIT TCRs were defined by TRAV1-2 paired with TRAJ12, TRAJ20 or TRAJ33, and iNKT TCRs by TRAV10 paired with TRAJ18. VDJdb, accessed on 1 November 2021, was searched for TCRs annotated for CMV, EBV and SARS-CoV-2, and TCRs annotated for more than one antigen were excluded. The public reads were run again by TCRdb, first through fastp at Q25 and then through MiXCR, and only productive beta chains were kept. Every CDR3 protein is listed once, alongside the most common genes and DNA of its rows. TCRdb, rather than the study authors, made the V and J calls. Present in this sample are fewer than 90,000 distinct CDR3 sequences, 11% to 15% of which were seen just once. The top ten hold approximately 11% of the sample.

The chain uses TRBV6-2 or TRBV6-3 and TRBJ2-1; the D gene lacks a confident call. The material sequenced was whole blood. The TCR was taken from an adult who was a healthcare worker with PCR-confirmed SARS-CoV-2 infection or an uninfected control (not recorded which). DNA sequence: TGTGCCAGCAGTTATACCGTGGGCTACAATGAGCAGTTCTTC. It translates to CASSYTVGYNEQFF.